This T cell receptor beta chain emerged from a study of CD8+ T cells in alopecia areata. RNA was extracted and reverse transcribed into cDNA as the sequencing template. The table came from immunoSEQ multiplex PCR; TCRdb's copy has only in-frame clones and leaves some out. The sample has approximately 150,000 clones; approximately 56% are singletons. Concerning this clone: Its specificity is not known.

This CDR3 has 13 residues. V was trimmed by 8 bases and J by 1 base, leaving 10 bases between them. Germline CDR1 MNHEY, CDR2 SMNVEV (reference sequence). The authors sorted CD4+ and CD8+ T cells from PBMCs. Whole-study results and caveats: Sequencing of scalp samples also includes resident alphabeta T cells from normal skin. Unlike in mice, where it was clearer, TCR sharing across patients was less clear, possibly HLA-related. Especially in alopecia totalis/universalis, lesional scalp showed greater clonality than normal scalp did.

The J gene is TRBJ2-3, the V gene TRBV27; D call uncertain. This clonotype originated in a human donor in good health. What was sequenced was CD8+ T cells sorted from blood. CDR3 DNA sequence: TGTGCCAGCGGCCAGCATGGCACAGATACGCAGTATTTT. Its translation: CASGQHGTDTQYF.